These 12 T cell receptor beta chains share one sample of origin, sequenced in a study of blood T cell repertoires in COVID-19. Profiled with immunoSEQ multiplex PCR; TCRdb holds only in-frame clones, not every one. The sample yields around 290,000 clones, 88% seen once. The sequencing input was PBMCs or T cells enriched from blood (not recorded which). Source of these receptors: a woman in her fifties or sixties in a cohort exposed to, infected with or recovered from COVID-19 (not recorded which).

The chain uses TRBV5-6 and TRBJ2-3, with 10 bases aligning to TRBD2. The CDR3 runs to 16 residues. Germline V CDR1 and CDR2: SGHDT, YYEEEE. V trimming: 3 bases; J trimming: 0 bases; junction bases outside the gene matches: 4. The CDR3 DNA reads as TGTGCCAGCAGCTCTACGACTAGCGGGAGCACAGATACGCAGTATTTT. It encodes CASSSTTSGSTDTQYF.

V gene TRBV10-3 combines with J gene TRBJ2-1, with D perhaps matching TRBD2 (6 bases). Germline values: CDR1 ENHRY, CDR2 SYGVKD. This CDR3 has 14 amino acids. The CDR3 region is CAVGGVSSYNEQFF. The CDR3 DNA is TGTGCGGTCGGGGGAGTCAGCTCCTACAATGAGCAGTTCTTC.

The genes are TRBV28 and TRBJ1-1; D possibly corresponds to TRBD1 (6 bases). CDR1 is MDHEN, CDR2 SYDVKM, per germline. Trimming pared 6 bases from V and 5 bases from J, leaving 19 bases between. The CDR3 has 15 residues. The CDR3 protein is CASSPRGTGWTEAFF. The CDR3 DNA reads TGTGCCAGCAGCCCGAGGGGTACAGGGTGGACTGAAGCTTTCTTT.

This clone came up many times. The gene calls are TRBV27 and TRBJ2-1, with D possibly matching TRBD1 (5 bases). Trimming stripped 2 bases from V and 0 bases from J, with 14 bases between. The V gene's germline CDR1 is MNHEY and CDR2 SMNVEV (reference sequence). This CDR3 has 17 amino acids. This CDR3 is CASSLGHALSSYNEQFF. The CDR3 nucleotides are TGTGCCAGCAGTTTAGGACATGCGTTGAGCTCCTACAATGAGCAGTTCTTC.

The count of this clone is one. The chain employs TRBV10-3 and TRBJ1-5; D is possibly TRBD1 (5 bases). Trimming stripped 0 bases from V and 4 bases from J, with 7 bases between. This CDR3 comprises 14 residues. Per the germline V gene, CDR1 is ENHRY and CDR2 is SYGVKD. CDR3 sequence reads: CAISESDKNQPQHF. The CDR3 nucleotides are TGTGCCATCAGTGAGTCGGACAAAAATCAGCCCCAGCATTTT.

This chain connects TRBV27 to TRBJ2-7, with 8 bases matching TRBD1. This CDR3 contains 12 residues. CDR1 and CDR2 from the germline V gene are MNHEY and SMNVEV (reference sequence). V was clipped by 6 bases and J by 2 bases; unmatched bases: 0. CDR3 in amino acids: CASRTGAYEQYF. The CDR3 region has the DNA TGTGCCAGCAGGACAGGGGCCTACGAGCAGTACTTC.

This clone was recorded a few times. The V gene is TRBV6-4, the J gene TRBJ2-1, with TRBD2 matching 12 bases. The trim removed 7 bases at V and 9 bases at J, leaving 10 bases unmatched. This CDR3 is built from 15 residues. Germline loops: CDR1 MRHNA, CDR2 SNTAGT. CDR3 coding DNA: TGTGCCAGCACCGTGACTAGCGGGAGTGACGGTGAGCAGTTCTTC. Residues: CASTVTSGSDGEQFF.

This chain joins TRBV7-9 and TRBJ2-5; 9 positions match TRBD2. V lost 3 bases to trimming and J lost 2 bases; unmatched junction nucleotides: 4. Per the germline V gene, CDR1 is SEHNR and CDR2 is FQNEAQ (reference sequence). The CDR3 runs to 15 residues. CDR3 DNA sequence: TGTGCCAGCAGCTTTGTAGCGGGAGTACAAGAGACCCAGTACTTC. Translated: CASSFVAGVQETQYF.

The genes are TRBV9 and TRBJ2-1, with TRBD2 matching 10 bases. The V gene end was trimmed by 3 bases and the J gene end by 6 bases; junction bases not matched to a gene: 3. Per the germline V gene, CDR1 is SGDLS and CDR2 is YYNGEE. This CDR3 contains 14 residues. The CDR3: CASSAPSGSNEQFF. CDR3 sequence (DNA): TGTGCCAGCAGCGCTCCTAGCGGGAGCAATGAGCAGTTCTTC.

J is TRBJ2-3 and V is TRBV2; 9 nucleotides line up with TRBD2. The V segment lost 6 bases and the J segment 10 bases; nucleotides outside the gene matches: 11. There are 14 residues in the CDR3. CDR1 SNHLY and CDR2 FYNNEI come from the germline V gene. The DNA for the CDR3 is TGTGCCAGCAGCCTCGGTGGGAGCGGGGGGTCGCAGTATTTT. This encodes CASSLGGSGGSQYF.

The V gene is TRBV4-1, the J gene TRBJ2-1, with TRBD1 identical over 7 bases. The V segment lost 5 bases and the J segment 2 bases; nucleotides outside the gene matches: 6. The length of the CDR3 is 15 residues. From germline, CDR1 is MGHRA and CDR2 YSYEKL. The CDR3, as DNA: TGCGCCAGCAGCTCACCGGGACAGACCTACAATGAGCAGTTCTTC. Amino acid sequence: CASSSPGQTYNEQFF.

The V and J genes are TRBV7-2 and TRBJ1-1; tentatively, D is TRBD1 (5 bases). The V gene's germline CDR1 is SGHTA and CDR2 FQGNSA. V was clipped by 2 bases and J by 1 base, with 8 bases between them. CDR3 size: 14 residues. CDR3 DNA: TGTGCCAGCAGCTTAATCCAGGGGAACACTGAAGCTTTCTTT. Amino acid sequence: CASSLIQGNTEAFF.